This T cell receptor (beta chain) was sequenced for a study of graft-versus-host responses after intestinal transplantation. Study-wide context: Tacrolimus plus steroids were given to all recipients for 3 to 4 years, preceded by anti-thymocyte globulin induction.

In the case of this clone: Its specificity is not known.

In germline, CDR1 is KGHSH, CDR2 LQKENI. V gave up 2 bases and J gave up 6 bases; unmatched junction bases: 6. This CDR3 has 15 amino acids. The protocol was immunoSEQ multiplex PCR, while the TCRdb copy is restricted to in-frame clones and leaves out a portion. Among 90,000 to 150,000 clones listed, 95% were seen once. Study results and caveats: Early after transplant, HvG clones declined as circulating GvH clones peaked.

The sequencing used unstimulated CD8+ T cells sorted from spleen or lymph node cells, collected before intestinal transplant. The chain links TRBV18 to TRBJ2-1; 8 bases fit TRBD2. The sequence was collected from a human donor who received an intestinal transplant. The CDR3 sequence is CASSPTQRETNEQFF. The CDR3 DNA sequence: TGTGCCAGCTCACCAACCCAGCGGGAGACCAATGAGCAGTTCTTC.